The clone carrying this T cell receptor beta chain was detected a few times. Unmatched junction bases numbered 6, after V lost 4 bases and J lost 3 bases. This CDR3 is built from 14 residues. From germline, CDR1 is MNHEY and CDR2 SVGEGT. The sample is drawn from a study of T cells after yellow fever vaccination. TCRdb used MiXCR to reprocess the 5' RACE reads, holding one entry per CDR3 protein. This sample yields 250,000 to 400,000 distinct CDR3 sequences, of which roughly 4.3% are seen a single time; 15% to 20% belongs to the top ten. The material sequenced was PBMCs, taken 15 days after the yellow fever booster vaccination. The receptor's source is a man between 18 and 29 years old who received the YFV17D yellow fever vaccine. The V gene is TRBV6-2 or TRBV6-3, the J gene TRBJ2-7; 7 bases are a match to TRBD1. The CDR3 protein is CASSSPRDSYEQYV. CDR3 DNA: TGTGCCAGCAGTTCACCCCGGGACAGCTACGAGCAGTACGTC.